These T cell receptor beta chains were read from a single sample in a study of shared clonotypes between healthy human individuals. The assay was immunoSEQ multiplex PCR, and TCRdb's table has in-frame clones only and misses some. The profile shows roughly 2.5 million clones, approximately 90% of them singletons. The sequencing sample was made of naive CD4+ T cells sorted from blood. Every receptor here comes from a man aged 18 to 35 in good health. CDR3s include the opening cysteine and the closing phenylalanine or tryptophan. A D gene is named only where the DNA matches it firmly. Only part of the rows carry a size: once, few, many, or a class if the clone is expanded.

>TRBV5-1|TRBD1|TRBJ1-1|-
TGCGCCAGCAGCTCCGAGGGACAGGGGTCAATTCGGCTCACTGAAGCTTTCTTT
CASSSEGQGSIRLTEAFF
>TRBV5-4|TRBD2|TRBJ2-3|-
TGTGCCAGCAGCTCCGCGGGGGGGCCGGATACGCAGTATTTT
CASSSAGGPDTQYF
>TRBV6-1|-|TRBJ1-6|-
TGTGCCAGCAGTGAAGCAATGCTCATCAATTCACCCCTCCACTTT
CASSEAMLINSPLHF
>TRBV5-1|TRBD2|TRBJ2-7|-
TGCGCCAGCAGCCCGACTAGCGGGGGAGCATTCGAGCAGTACTTC
CASSPTSGGAFEQYF
>TRBV11-2|-|TRBJ2-7|-
TGTGCCAGCAGGCGCCCCTTTGGGTCGCAGATCGAGCAGTACTTC
CASRRPFGSQIEQYF
>TRBV11-2|-|TRBJ2-5|-
TGTGCCAGCAGCTTAGATTCCTGGCAGGGTCGAGAGACCCAGTACTTC
CASSLDSWQGRETQYF
>TRBV30|-|TRBJ2-3|-
TGTGCCTGGAGTATGGGGGAGGTCGGGAATACGCAGTATTTT
CAWSMGEVGNTQYF
>TRBV11-2|-|TRBJ2-3|-
TGTGCCAGCAGCGTGCCAAGCACAGATACGCAGTATTTT
CASSVPSTDTQYF
>TRBV10-1|TRBD1|TRBJ1-1|-
TGCGCCAGCAGTGAGCGACAGGGCGGGAACACTGAAGCTTTCTTT
CASSERQGGNTEAFF
>TRBV5-1|-|TRBJ1-2|-
TGCGCCAGCAGCTTGACCCAGGAGAGGTATCGCTACACCTTC
CASSLTQERYRYTF
>TRBV11-3|-|TRBJ1-3|-
TGTGCCAGCAGCTGGGGACCGGAAGACTCTGGAAACACCATATATTTT
CASSWGPEDSGNTIYF
>TRBV5-1|-|TRBJ2-7|-
TGCGCCAGCAGCCCCAGATTACAAGGACTAAGCTCCTACGAGCAGTACTTC
CASSPRLQGLSSYEQYF
>TRBV27|-|TRBJ1-3|-
TGTGCCAGCAGTAGGTGGGGTGGGGACACCTCTGGAAACACCATATATTTT
CASSRWGGDTSGNTIYF
>TRBV19|TRBD1|TRBJ2-5|once
TGTGCCAGTAGCCCCCTCGCCGGACAGGTCCAAGAGACCCAGTACTTC
CASSPLAGQVQETQYF
>TRBV6-5|-|TRBJ2-1|-
TGTGCCAGCAGCCGCCAGGTCTACGGCAATGAGCAGTTCTTC
CASSRQVYGNEQFF
>TRBV18|-|TRBJ2-5|-
TGTGCCAGCTCCTACAGACAGGGAGGGAAGGAGACCCAGTACTTC
CASSYRQGGKETQYF
>TRBV23-1|TRBD1|TRBJ2-5|-
TGCGCCAGCAGAAAGGGACAGGGTGTGTACCAAGAGACCCAGTACTTC
CASRKGQGVYQETQYF
>TRBV6-4|-|TRBJ2-3|-
TGTGCCAGCAGTGGGGGGCCCGAAACAGATACGCAGTATTTT
CASSGGPETDTQYF
>TRBV15|-|TRBJ1-2|-
TGTGCCACCAGCAGAGATCAGGGCAACGGCTACACCTTC
CATSRDQGNGYTF
>TRBV6-4|-|TRBJ2-2|few
TGTGCCAGCAGTCGAGAGCCGAGCACCGGGGAGCTGTTTTTT
CASSREPSTGELFF
>TRBV2|-|TRBJ1-2|-
TGTGCCAGCAGTGTGGGGGGCCCCGGCTATGGCTACACCTTC
CASSVGGPGYGYTF
>TRBV15|TRBD2|TRBJ2-5|once
TGTGCCACCAGCAGAGGGACTAGCGGGGGCCAAGAGACCCAGTACTTC
CATSRGTSGGQETQYF
>TRBV7-3|TRBD2|TRBJ2-7|-
TGTGCCAGCAGCAGCTATAGCGGGGAAGAATCCTACGAGCAGTACTTC
CASSSYSGEESYEQYF
>TRBV2|TRBD1|TRBJ2-4|-
TGTGCCAGCAGTGAGAACCGACAGGGGCAGGACATTCAGTACTTC
CASSENRQGQDIQYF
>TRBV20-1|TRBD2|TRBJ2-5|-
TGCAGTGCGGCGGGGGGAGGGACCCAGTACTTC
CSAAGGGTQYF
>TRBV5-5|TRBD1|TRBJ1-5|-
TGTGCCAGCAGCTTAGGACAGGGGAGGTCGGGCAATCAGCCCCAGCATTTT
CASSLGQGRSGNQPQHF
>TRBV20-1|TRBD2|TRBJ2-5|-
TGCGGGGGAGCGGGGTTGGAGACCCAGTACTTC
CGGAGLETQYF
>TRBV5-4|TRBD1|TRBJ1-2|-
TGTGCCAGCAGCCTGGGACAGGGGCGGATGGGTAACTATGGCTACACCTTC
CASSLGQGRMGNYGYTF
>TRBV11-2|TRBD1|TRBJ1-1|-
TGTGCCAGCAGCGCCCGACAGGGCTTCACTGAAGCTTTCTTT
CASSARQGFTEAFF
>TRBV2|-|TRBJ2-3|-
TGTGCCAGCAGTGGGACGGGGCCCCCAACAGATACGCAGTATTTT
CASSGTGPPTDTQYF
>TRBV2|-|TRBJ2-3|-
TGTGCCAGCAGTGATCCGTCTGCCACAGATACGCAGTATTTT
CASSDPSATDTQYF
>TRBV2|-|TRBJ2-1|-
TGTGCCAGCAGCCCCACACGTGGAGTCTACAATGAGCAGTTCTTC
CASSPTRGVYNEQFF
>TRBV29-1|TRBD1|TRBJ2-3|-
TGCAGCGTTGTTGGGCAGGGGGCAGATACGCAGTATTTT
CSVVGQGADTQYF
>TRBV7-9|TRBD1|TRBJ1-2|-
TGTGCCAGCAGCCCGTCAGGGGGCCCCTCGGGCTACACCTTC
CASSPSGGPSGYTF
>TRBV5-1|-|TRBJ2-3|-
TGCGCCAGCAGCTTGGGTGAGGGCACAGATACGCAGTATTTT
CASSLGEGTDTQYF
>TRBV28|-|TRBJ2-7|once
TGTGCCAGCAGTTTACCAGCAACAAAGAACTACGAGCAGTACTTC
CASSLPATKNYEQYF
>TRBV5-1|-|TRBJ2-7|-
TGCGCCAGCAGCTTGGACAGCACCTACGAGCAGTACTTC
CASSLDSTYEQYF